This TCR beta chain was documented in a study of technical replicates of blood from a few donors. The CDR3 contains 14 residues. Germline assignment: CDR1 SNHLY and CDR2 FYNNEI. The V end lost 6 bases, the J end lost 3 bases, and 15 bases lay between the germline ends. Clones were read by immunoSEQ multiplex PCR, and TCRdb kept only the in-frame ones, dropping some. The sample holds about 14,000 clones, about 85% seen once. The receptor's source is a human donor in good health. This sequence joins TRBV2 and TRBJ2-7, with D maybe TRBD2 (6 bases). The sequenced material came from PBMCs. The CDR3 is CASSSLASRYEQYF. As DNA, the CDR3 is TGTGCCAGCAGCTCACTAGCTTCTCGCTACGAGCAGTACTTC.